These 24 T cell receptor beta chains were sequenced from one sample in a study of human T cells and chemical hapten exposure. Each CDR3 protein gets one entry after TCRdb re-called the RACE reads with MiXCR. The data contain more than 70,000 distinct CDR3 sequences, 8.5% of them singletons. As to time point: pre-sensitization, week 0. Treatment specified: therapeutic diphenylcyclopropenone sensitization with weekly scalp DPC. The sample was whole blood, taken in connection with sensitization to the hapten diphenylcyclopropenone (DPC). The receptors shown here come from a man in his forties with alopecia areata. Some clones in this sample may be carry-over from other donors' samples.

The chain joins TRBV7-2 to TRBJ2-1; 11 nucleotides align to TRBD2. This CDR3 region has 15 residues. Germline-derived CDR1 and CDR2 are SGHTA and FQGNSA. The ends lost 0 bases at V and 15 bases at J; junction bases unmatched: 10. The CDR3 DNA reads as TGTGCCAGCAGCTTAGCAGCTAGCGGGAGGACCCTACTGTTCTTC. Translation gives CASSLAASGRTLLFF.

This clonotype was recorded many times. V is TRBV20-1 and J is TRBJ2-3, with 8 bases fitting TRBD2. The CDR3 has 15 residues. The V segment lost 0 bases and the J segment 1 base; nucleotides outside the gene matches: 3. Germline loops: CDR1 DFQATT, CDR2 SNEGSKA (reference sequence). The CDR3, as DNA: TGCAGTGCTAGAGAGAGCGGGGGAGGCACAGATACGCAGTATTTT. This translates into CSARESGGGTDTQYF.

This clonotype was seen ten or more times. The chain has TRBV27 and TRBJ1-1; D may be TRBD1 (5 bases). Germline assignment: CDR1 MNHEY and CDR2 SMNVEV (reference sequence). Trimming took off 2 bases at V and 2 bases at J, with 9 bases between the two ends. CDR3 length equals 14 residues. CDR3 loop: CASSLRGENTEAFF. The CDR3 bases are TGTGCCAGCAGTTTACGAGGGGAAAACACTGAAGCTTTCTTT.

This clonotype came up many times. The chain uses TRBV24-1 and TRBJ2-5, with a possible D match to TRBD2 (6 bases). Trimming took off 6 bases at V and 1 base at J, with 14 bases between the two ends. CDR1 is KGHDR and CDR2 is SFDVKD in the germline V gene. The CDR3 is 15 residues long. As DNA, the CDR3 is TGTGCCACCAGTCGAGGAGGGCCGCGCCAAGAGACCCAGTACTTC. Residues: CATSRGGPRQETQYF.

This sequence joins TRBV6-5 and TRBJ1-5, with a tentative D call TRBD1 (5 bases). CDR3 size: 15 residues. Between the trimmed V and J ends, which lost 6 bases and 0 bases, there was a span of 12 bases. Germline V gives CDR1 MNHEY, CDR2 SVGAGI. Written as DNA, the CDR3 is TGTGCCAGCAGAATCAGGGTGTATAGCAATCAGCCCCAGCATTTT. The encoded protein is CASRIRVYSNQPQHF.

This clonotype appeared a few times. J is TRBJ2-4 and V is TRBV7-9, with TRBD2 matching 7 bases. Germline V lookup: CDR1 SEHNR, CDR2 FQNEAQ (reference sequence). The CDR3 sequence is 16 residues long. The J segment lost 8 bases and the V segment lost 5 bases, leaving 15 bases of the junction unmatched. CDR3 bases: TGTGCCAGCAGCGGCATCCGACTAGCAGTTGGCGACATTCAGTACTTC. Translation gives CASSGIRLAVGDIQYF.

The J gene is TRBJ2-7, the V gene TRBV20-1; D may correspond to TRBD1 or TRBD2 (5 bases each). The CDR3 is 24 amino acids. Germline V gene data show CDR1 as DFQATT and CDR2 as SNEGSKA (reference sequence). The V and J ends lost 1 base and 2 bases respectively, with 42 bases between them. The CDR3 loop reads CSARVQTSTTLRELGTAAPYEQYF. The CDR3 nucleotides read TGCAGTGCTAGAGTACAGACATCTACAACACTCCGGGAACTGGGGACCGCAGCCCCCTACGAGCAGTACTTC.

This clonotype was seen only a few times. J is TRBJ1-3 and V is TRBV10-3; D not certain. The CDR3 covers 14 residues. The V gene lost 2 bases and the J gene lost 1 base, with 6 bases spanning the gap. The germline gives CDR1 ENHRY, CDR2 SYGVKD. The CDR3 DNA sequence: TGTGCCATCAGTGAGGACCGTTCTGGAAACACCATATATTTT. Translation gives CAISEDRSGNTIYF.

CDR3 nucleotide sequence: TGTGCCTCACAAGCTGGGGCCAACGTCCTGACTTTC. Translating it yields CASQAGANVLTF. The chain has TRBV28 and TRBJ2-6; no firm D call. The CDR3 runs 12 residues. Germline V gene lookup returns CDR1 MDHEN and CDR2 SYDVKM. With 11 bases removed from V and 2 bases from J, the gap between germline ends came to 7 bases.

This clonotype was counted between two and nine times. The V call is TRBV11-3, the J call TRBJ2-1, with 7 bases identical to TRBD2. The V gene end was trimmed by 4 bases and the J gene end by 4 bases; junction bases not matched to a gene: 19. The CDR3 loop spans 19 amino acids. Germline V gene sequence: CDR1 SGHNT, CDR2 YENEEA. CDR3 sequence (DNA): TGTGCCAGCAGCTCCCACCCCGGGGGAGGGCTCGGTGGTTACAATGAGCAGTTCTTC. Its protein is CASSSHPGGGLGGYNEQFF.

In this sample, this clonotype turned up a few times. The chain has TRBV29-1 and TRBJ1-4, with D unresolved. Germline CDR1 reads SQVTM; CDR2 reads ANQGSEA. The CDR3 loop spans 12 amino acids. V was cut by 6 bases and J by 3 bases, with 8 bases left in between. The CDR3 reads CSVLTANEKLFF. CDR3 DNA: TGCAGCGTCCTGACGGCTAATGAAAAACTGTTTTTT.

This clonotype was counted only a few times. The genes are TRBV15 and TRBJ2-5; no clear D. The CDR3 length is 14 residues. Germline CDR1 and CDR2: LNHNV and YYDKDF (reference sequence). V lost 0 bases and J lost 4, with 9 bases in between. CDR3 loop: CATSRDIATETQYF. DNA of the CDR3: TGTGCCACCAGCAGAGATATCGCAACAGAGACCCAGTACTTC.

This clonotype has a handful of counts. The CDR3 protein is CASSYQPQGSTDTQYF. The DNA of the CDR3 is TGTGCCAGCTCTTACCAGCCACAGGGAAGCACAGATACGCAGTATTTT. J is TRBJ2-3 and V is TRBV18; possible D gene TRBD1, 6 bases. V lost 6 bases to trimming and J lost 0 bases, with 16 bases between them. Germline V gene sequence: CDR1 KGHSH, CDR2 LQKENI. The CDR3 sequence is 16 residues long.

The chain uses TRBV29-1 and TRBJ2-1; 10 bases match TRBD1. With 6 bases clipped from V and 10 bases from J, the junction kept 6 bases outside the gene matches. Germline loops: CDR1 SQVTM, CDR2 ANQGSEA. The CDR3 extends over 12 amino acids. CDR3 DNA: TGCAGCGTCCGACAGGGGGCAGGGGAGCAGTTCTTC. Its protein is CSVRQGAGEQFF.

This clonotype was counted ten times or more. V gene TRBV29-1 combines with J gene TRBJ1-1, with no clear D. V gave up 4 bases and J gave up 0 bases, with 9 bases separating them. Germline-derived CDR1 and CDR2 are SQVTM and ANQGSEA. The CDR3 length is 13 residues. The CDR3 region is CSVVPGLNTEAFF. CDR3 sequence (DNA): TGCAGCGTTGTACCGGGATTGAACACTGAAGCTTTCTTT.

This sequence joins TRBV25-1 and TRBJ2-1; 13 bases are a match to TRBD2. CDR3 length equals 17 residues. Unmatched junction bases numbered 10, after V lost 3 bases and J lost 8 bases. Germline values: CDR1 MGHDK, CDR2 SYGVNS. The CDR3 DNA is TGTGCCAGCAGTGACATTTCACTAGCGGGAGGGCCTGATGAGCAGTTCTTC. This sequence encodes CASSDISLAGGPDEQFF.

V usage is TRBV20-1 and J usage is TRBJ1-1; no definite D call. The V gene lost 3 bases and the J gene lost 0 bases, with 17 bases spanning the gap. Germline CDR1 is DFQATT and CDR2 is SNEGSKA (reference sequence). The length of the CDR3 is 16 residues. CDR3 nucleotide sequence: TGCAGTGCTAGGTCTCTAGCAAGAAGCATGAACACTGAAGCTTTCTTT. Encoded protein: CSARSLARSMNTEAFF.

This clonotype was counted at least ten times. The chain employs TRBV7-2 and TRBJ2-1, with 8 bases fitting TRBD1. The germline gives CDR1 SGHTA, CDR2 FQGNSA. The CDR3 is made up of 13 amino acids. The V segment lost 7 bases and the J segment 7 bases; nucleotides outside the gene matches: 6. CDR3: CASKGQGRNEQFF. CDR3 sequence (DNA): TGTGCCAGCAAAGGACAGGGTAGGAATGAGCAGTTCTTC.

The J gene is TRBJ2-7, the V gene TRBV4-3, with 9 bases matching TRBD2. The CDR3 consists of 16 residues. Per the germline V gene, CDR1 is LGHNA and CDR2 is YSLEER. J gave up 1 base and V 3 bases, and 7 bases lay outside the gene matches. The CDR3 region has the DNA TGCGCCAGCAGCCATGGCCCGGGACTAGCATCCTACGAGCAGTACGTC. It specifies CASSHGPGLASYEQYV.

The table lists this clonotype with many counts. The chain couples TRBV3-1 to TRBJ1-6; D remains ambiguous. CDR1 LGHDT and CDR2 YNNKEL come from the germline V gene (reference sequence). The CDR3 loop spans 13 amino acids. V lost 1 base, J lost 9 bases, and 7 bases lay in between. The CDR3 DNA reads as TGTGCCAGCAGCCAAGCCCCCCGTTCACCCCTCCACTTT. This translates into CASSQAPRSPLHF.

This clonotype appeared a few times. CDR3 sequence: CASTPTSGADTQYF. In DNA form, the CDR3 reads TGTGCCAGCACCCCGACTAGCGGGGCAGATACGCAGTATTTT. The gene calls are TRBV7-9 and TRBJ2-3; 11 bases fit TRBD2. The CDR3 extends over 14 amino acids. Germline V gene lookup returns CDR1 SEHNR and CDR2 FQNEAQ (reference sequence). Trimming at V came to 7 bases and at J to 4 bases, leaving 4 bases not matched to a gene.

V and J are TRBV12-3 or TRBV12-4 and TRBJ2-3, with 9 nucleotides matching TRBD2. Trimming cost V 6 bases and J 5 bases; bases outside gene matches: 9. This CDR3 spans 15 amino acids. CDR3 loop: CASRPLAGSEDTQYF. The DNA for the CDR3 is TGTGCCAGCAGGCCTCTAGCGGGAAGCGAAGATACGCAGTATTTT.

This clonotype was seen at least ten times. This chain uses TRBV29-1 with TRBJ1-1, with D possibly matching TRBD1 (6 bases). V shed 6 bases and J shed 6 bases, with 20 bases lying between them. Germline V gene lookup returns CDR1 SQVTM and CDR2 ANQGSEA. The CDR3 spans 14 residues. CDR3 region: CSVSSARGFAEAFF. The CDR3 DNA sequence: TGCAGCGTATCCTCCGCCAGGGGATTCGCTGAAGCTTTCTTT.

The chain recombines TRBV19 with TRBJ1-2, with 12 positions matching TRBD1. The CDR3 length is 17 residues. CDR1 and CDR2 from the germline V gene are LNHDA and SQIVND (reference sequence). J was trimmed by 2 bases and V by 4 bases; bases with no gene match: 8. CDR3 protein: CASSSPGTGGGNYGYTF. CDR3 nucleotides: TGTGCCAGTAGTAGCCCGGGGACAGGGGGCGGAAACTATGGCTACACCTTC.